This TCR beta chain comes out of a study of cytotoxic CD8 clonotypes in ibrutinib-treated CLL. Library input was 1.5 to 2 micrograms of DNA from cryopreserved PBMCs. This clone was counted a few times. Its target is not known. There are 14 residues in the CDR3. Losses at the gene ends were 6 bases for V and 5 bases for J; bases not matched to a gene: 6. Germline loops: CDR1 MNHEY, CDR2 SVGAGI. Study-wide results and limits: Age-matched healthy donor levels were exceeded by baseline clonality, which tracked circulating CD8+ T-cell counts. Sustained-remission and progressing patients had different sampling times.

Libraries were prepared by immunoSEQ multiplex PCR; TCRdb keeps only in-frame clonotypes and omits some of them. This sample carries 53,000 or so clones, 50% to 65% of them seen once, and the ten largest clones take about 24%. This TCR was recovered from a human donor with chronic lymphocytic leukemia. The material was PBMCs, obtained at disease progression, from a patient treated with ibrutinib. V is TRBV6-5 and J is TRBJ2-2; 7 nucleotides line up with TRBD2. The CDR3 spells CASRVAGRTGELFF. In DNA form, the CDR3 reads TGTGCCAGCAGGGTAGCGGGTCGTACCGGGGAGCTGTTTTTT.